The 2 T cell receptor beta chains below all came from one sample that was sequenced in a study of cytomegalovirus exposure and HLA in healthy donors. Researchers ran the PCR with 60 Vbeta and 13 Jbeta primers. The method was immunoSEQ multiplex PCR; TCRdb's version includes in-frame clones alone and lacks a portion of them. The listing records about 140,000 clones. Specimen: PBMCs. The receptors were gathered from a man aged 40-49 years in good health and CMV-seronegative.

The gene calls are TRBV7-3 and TRBJ2-5; tentative D call: TRBD2 (6 bases). Germline loops: CDR1 SGHTA, CDR2 FQGTGA. The CDR3 runs to 13 residues. Trimming took off 5 bases at V and 5 bases at J, with 12 bases between the two ends. Written as DNA, the CDR3 is TGTGCCAGCAGCGACGGGGGAAGGGAGACCCAGTACTTC. It translates to CASSDGGRETQYF.

This chain joins TRBV29-1 and TRBJ2-3, with 8 bases identical to TRBD1. CDR3 size: 14 residues. CDR1 and CDR2 from the germline V gene are SQVTM and ANQGSEA. J lost 4 bases, V lost 7 bases, and 10 bases had no gene match. For the CDR3, the DNA is TGCAGCGCTACAGGACAGGGATTGGCAGATACGCAGTATTTT. Translation: CSATGQGLADTQYF.